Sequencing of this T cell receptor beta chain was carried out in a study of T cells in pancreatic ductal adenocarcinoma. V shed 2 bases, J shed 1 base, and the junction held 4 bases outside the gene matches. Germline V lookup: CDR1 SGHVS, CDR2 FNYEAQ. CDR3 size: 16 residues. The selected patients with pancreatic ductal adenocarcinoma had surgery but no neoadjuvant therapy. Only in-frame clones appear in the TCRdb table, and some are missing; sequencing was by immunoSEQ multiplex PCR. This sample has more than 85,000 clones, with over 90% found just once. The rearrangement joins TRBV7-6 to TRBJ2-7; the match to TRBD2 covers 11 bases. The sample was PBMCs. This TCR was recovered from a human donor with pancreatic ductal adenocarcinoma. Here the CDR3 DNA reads TGTGCCAGCAGCTTATGGACTAGCGGGCATTCCTACGAGCAGTACTTC. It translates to CASSLWTSGHSYEQYF.